Listed below are T cell receptor beta chains from one sample, sequenced in a study of PD-L1 blockade in urothelial cancer. Sequencing was performed with immunoSEQ multiplex PCR; in TCRdb, only in-frame clones are kept and a portion is missing. There are some 50,000 clones in the sample; around 90% occur only once, and roughly 14% lies in the top ten. Here the sequenced sample was PBMCs, taken around atezolizumab (anti-PD-L1) treatment. Receptor source: a woman aged 55-69 years with urothelial cancer. Both conserved end residues are part of each CDR3. A D gene is named only where the DNA matches it firmly. The listing skips clone size in some rows; elsewhere it reads once, few, many or a size class.

v_call,clone_size,d_call,j_call,cdr3_aa,cdr3_nt
TRBV6-4,NA,NA,TRBJ2-3,CASSDFIRDIKGHYSDTQYF,TGTGCCAGCAGTGACTTTATTCGGGACATTAAAGGTCATTATTCAGATACGCAGTATTTT
TRBV5-8,few,NA,TRBJ1-5,CASSIQGYSNQPQHF,TGTGCCAGCAGCATACAGGGTTATAGCAATCAGCCCCAGCATTTT
TRBV6-5,NA,TRBD2,TRBJ2-1,CASSYLTSRSYNEQFF,TGTGCCAGCAGTTACCTGACTAGCCGTTCCTACAATGAGCAGTTCTTC
TRBV9,NA,TRBD1,TRBJ1-2,CASSETGVGDYGYTF,TGTGCCAGCAGCGAGACAGGGGTAGGGGACTATGGCTACACCTTC
TRBV7-9,NA,NA,TRBJ1-2,CASAYPEGYGYTF,TGTGCCAGCGCCTATCCGGAGGGCTATGGCTACACCTTC
TRBV23-1,NA,TRBD1,TRBJ2-2,CASSQPCLVGTGGTGELFF,TGCGCCAGCAGTCAACCTTGTTTGGTTGGGACAGGGGGCACCGGGGAGCTGTTTTTT
TRBV15,NA,TRBD2,TRBJ2-3,CATSRETIAGGRSDTQYF,TGTGCCACCAGCAGAGAAACAATAGCGGGAGGGCGATCAGATACGCAGTATTTT
TRBV7-2,NA,NA,TRBJ2-7,CASSAGTGTYEQYF,TGTGCCAGCAGCGCAGGGACCGGGACATACGAGCAGTACTTC
TRBV7-2,NA,NA,TRBJ2-7,CASSFNSLYEQYF,TGTGCCAGCAGCTTTAATTCCCTTTACGAGCAGTACTTC
TRBV5-1,NA,NA,TRBJ1-1,CASSLGLTEAFF,TGCGCCAGCAGCTTGGGACTCACTGAAGCTTTCTTT
TRBV20-1,once,NA,TRBJ2-7,CRAASDREQYF,TGCAGGGCGGCTAGCGACCGCGAGCAGTACTTC
TRBV28,NA,NA,TRBJ2-1,CASSLVSEQFF,TGTGCCAGCAGTTTAGTCTCTGAGCAGTTCTTC
TRBV5-1,few,NA,TRBJ2-7,CASSFSLSYEQYF,TGCGCCAGCAGCTTCTCCCTGTCCTACGAGCAGTACTTC
TRBV7-9,NA,NA,TRBJ1-4,CASSSQKRATTNEKLFF,TGTGCCAGCAGCTCTCAAAAAAGAGCCACAACTAATGAAAAACTGTTTTTT
TRBV7-9,NA,NA,TRBJ2-7,CASSLGGVSEQYF,TGTGCCAGCAGCTTAGGGGGGGTAAGCGAGCAGTACTTC
TRBV10-2,NA,TRBD1,TRBJ1-5,CASRKTGSDQPQHF,TGCGCCAGCAGGAAGACAGGGTCTGATCAGCCCCAGCATTTT
TRBV5-4,NA,NA,TRBJ2-3,CASRDTATDTQYF,TGTGCCAGCCGGGACACGGCCACAGATACGCAGTATTTT
TRBV4-3,once,TRBD2,TRBJ2-7,CASSQGAGGGQYEQYF,TGCGCCAGCAGCCAAGGGGCGGGCGGGGGGCAGTACGAGCAGTACTTC
TRBV5-4,NA,NA,TRBJ1-5,CASSLDGLEPQHF,TGTGCCAGCAGCTTGGACGGGTTGGAGCCCCAGCATTTT
TRBV7-2,NA,NA,TRBJ2-2,CASSLYGNTGELFF,TGTGCCAGCAGCTTATACGGGAACACCGGGGAGCTGTTTTTT